This TCR beta chain was identified in a study of early T cells in non-severe SARS-CoV-2 infection (TCRdb year 2021). Regarding the research as a whole: TCR sequencing used bulk RNA from unsorted whole blood, so alpha and beta chains could not be paired.

Germline trimming: 5 bases from V, 2 bases from J; junction bases outside gene matches: 6. According to the germline V gene, CDR1 reads MDHEN and CDR2 reads SYDVKM. The CDR3 runs 15 amino acids, cysteine and phenylalanine included. Here the CDR3 DNA is all that survives: 45 bases in frame from base 1. Broader findings and caveats from the paper: VDJdb matching was skewed toward anti-spike CD8 responses and likely underestimated virus-specific expansions, missing private and CD4 specificities.

Library preparation used 5' RACE. Sequenced on a NextSeq 500. Unique molecular identifiers were attached to individual cDNA molecules in the TCR library protocol so that sequencing error and PCR bias could be corrected. Sequencing covered both TCR alpha and beta chains, and within each sample the abundances of alpha and beta sequences were tightly co-correlated. Per the authors' processing: Decombinator V4 was used to annotate TCR sequences for V gene, J gene and CDR3. TCRs were defined as expanded if a significant change between any two time points was detected under a Poisson model with p below 0.0001. TCR abundances were normalised to the total number of TCRs sequenced per sample and were expressed as counts per million. MAIT TCRs were defined by TRAV1-2 paired with TRAJ12, TRAJ20 or TRAJ33, and iNKT TCRs by TRAV10 paired with TRAJ18. A search of VDJdb, accessed on 1 November 2021, was run for TCRs annotated to CMV, EBV and SARS-CoV-2, with TCRs annotated for multiple antigens excluded. TCRdb reprocessed the public reads (quality trimming at Q25 with fastp, clone calling with MiXCR) and kept in-frame beta chains. Each CDR3 protein gets just one entry, which takes the most common genes and DNA from the rows behind it. The V and J calls follow TCRdb's processing rather than the paper's. Here the sample has approximately 84,000 distinct CDR3 sequences; over 10% occur a single time. The ten top clones hold approximately 6.5% of the sample.

About this clonotype itself: Its specific antigen is unknown. Qualities for individual bases were not recorded, and no much larger clone is one base off.

The study was a case-control design nested within a healthcare worker cohort in London, UK, with weekly nasopharyngeal swab PCR tests and blood sampling. Healthcare workers were recruited during the week of the UK lockdown, between 23 and 31 March 2020, and followed weekly for up to about 15 weeks. The sequencing sample was made of whole blood. Recombination connected TRBV28 to TRBJ2-3; 8 junctional bases match TRBD1. The sequence came from an adult who was a healthcare worker with PCR-confirmed SARS-CoV-2 infection or an uninfected control (not recorded which). The CDR3 has the sequence CASSPRTGLTDTQYF. The nucleotide sequence is TGTGCCAGCAGTCCTAGGACAGGGCTCACAGATACGCAGTATTTT.